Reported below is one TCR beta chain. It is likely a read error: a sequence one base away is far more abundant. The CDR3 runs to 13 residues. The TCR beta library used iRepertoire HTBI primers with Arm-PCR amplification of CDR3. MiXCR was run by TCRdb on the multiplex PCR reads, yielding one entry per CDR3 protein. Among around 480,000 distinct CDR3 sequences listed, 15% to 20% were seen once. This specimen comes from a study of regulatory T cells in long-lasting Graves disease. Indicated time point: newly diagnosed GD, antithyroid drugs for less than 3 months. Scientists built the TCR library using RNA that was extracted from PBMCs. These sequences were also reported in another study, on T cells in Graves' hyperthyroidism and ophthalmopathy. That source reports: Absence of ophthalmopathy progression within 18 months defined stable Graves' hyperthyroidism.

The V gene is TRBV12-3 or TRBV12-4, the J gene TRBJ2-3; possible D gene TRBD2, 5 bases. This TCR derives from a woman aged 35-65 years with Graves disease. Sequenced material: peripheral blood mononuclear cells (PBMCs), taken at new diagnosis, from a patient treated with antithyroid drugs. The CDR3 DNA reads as TGTGCCAGCACCCCCCCCCTTCGGACTGAAGCTCTCTTT. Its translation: CASTPPLRTEALF.